This entry is about one T cell receptor beta chain. Antigen unknown. Healthy individuals who donated bone marrow served as the donors. The entry originates in a study of cytomegalovirus exposure and HLA in healthy donors. Study outcomes and limitations: Most TCR sequences were rare, but some public TCRs occurred in many donors.

PCR employed 60 Vbeta and 13 Jbeta primers. TCRdb's table, derived via immunoSEQ multiplex PCR, lists solely in-frame clones and lacks some. The sample yields hundreds of thousands of clones, more than 60% seen once. Germline loops: CDR1 DFQATT, CDR2 SNEGSKA (reference sequence). The CDR3 is 11 amino acids. Sequenced: PBMCs. This rearrangement joins TRBV20-1 to TRBJ1-1; TRBD1 matches 9 bases. This TCR was sampled from an older woman in good health and CMV-seropositive. The CDR3 region has the DNA TGCGGGACAGGGAGAAACACTGAAGCTTTCTTT. Residues: CGTGRNTEAFF.